These 21 T cell receptor beta chains were all obtained from the same sample, sequenced in a study of chemoradiotherapy in HPV16-positive cancers. Sequenced by immunoSEQ multiplex PCR; TCRdb stores in-frame clones only, minus some. The table has roughly 1,400 clones, 65% to 85% seen once. The source material was tumor tissue, sampled from a patient who underwent chemoradiotherapy. The receptors shown here come from a human donor with HPV-associated anogenital cancer.

The chain couples TRBV9 to TRBJ2-1; TRBD1 matches 11 bases. Germline lookup yields CDR1 SGDLS and CDR2 YYNGEE. The V gene end was trimmed by 0 bases and the J gene end by 7 bases; junction bases not matched to a gene: 3. The CDR3 spans 15 residues. CDR3 nucleotide sequence: TGTGCCAGCAGCGTAGAGGGACAGGGGGGAAATGAGCAGTTCTTC. The encoded protein is CASSVEGQGGNEQFF.

The chain links TRBV9 to TRBJ2-3; D may be TRBD2 (5 bases). This CDR3 has 16 amino acids. Trimming shortened V by 4 bases and J by 5 bases, and 20 bases separated the two germline ends. The V gene's germline CDR1 is SGDLS and CDR2 YYNGEE. CDR3 nucleotide sequence: TGTGCCAGCAGCCTCACCGGGGTTCGGCCGGAAGATACGCAGTATTTT. It translates to CASSLTGVRPEDTQYF.

The chain links TRBV6-5 to TRBJ1-4, with D tentatively TRBD1 (5 bases). The V end was cut by 5 bases, the J end by 8 bases, with 15 bases between. CDR3 length equals 14 residues. Germline V gene sequence: CDR1 MNHEY, CDR2 SVGAGI. The CDR3 spells CASSLNGAGEKLFF. The DNA for the CDR3 is TGTGCCAGCAGTCTGAACGGGGCCGGGGAAAAACTGTTTTTT.

This clone was detected only once. This chain uses TRBV5-5 with TRBJ1-5; the D gene is possibly TRBD1 (6 bases). V lost 4 bases and J 2 bases, leaving 16 bases between the germline ends. Germline assignment: CDR1 SGHKS and CDR2 YYEKEE (reference sequence). The CDR3 runs 16 residues. CDR3 DNA: TGTGCCAGCAGCCTCGGGGGGGGCCGCGGCAATCAGCCCCAGCATTTT. Translated, it gives CASSLGGGRGNQPQHF.

The J gene is TRBJ1-2, the V gene TRBV28; D uncertain. The germline V gene encodes CDR1 MDHEN and CDR2 SYDVKM. The CDR3 is 15 amino acids. The V end was cut by 10 bases, the J end by 7 bases, with 25 bases between. The CDR3 DNA follows: TGTGCCACCTACCCCGTCGGAGGCCTAATTAGTGGCTACACCTTC. It is translated as CATYPVGGLISGYTF.

This clone showed up just once. CDR3 DNA: TGCGCCAGCAGCCAAGTGGGGACAGGGGGCGAAAAACTGTTTTTT. Translating it yields CASSQVGTGGEKLFF. This chain connects TRBV4-3 to TRBJ1-4, with 12 bases identical to TRBD1. The CDR3 totals 15 residues. J was trimmed by 8 bases and V by 1 base; bases with no gene match: 2. Germline V gene sequence: CDR1 LGHNA, CDR2 YSLEER.

The rearrangement links TRBV19 to TRBJ2-2; 12 bases match TRBD1. After removal of 7 bases from V and 7 bases from J, the junction contained 13 bases not matched to a gene. CDR3 length: 17 residues. Germline V gene lookup returns CDR1 LNHDA and CDR2 SQIVND (reference sequence). The CDR3 sequence: CASTLLGGQGADGELFF. The CDR3 DNA reads TGTGCCAGTACCCTATTGGGGGGACAGGGGGCGGACGGGGAGCTGTTTTTT. Full variable domain (remainder filled in from reference TRBV19 and TRBJ2-2): DGGITQSPKYLFRKEGQNVTLSCEQNLNHDAMYWYRQDPGQGLRLIYYSQIVNDFQKGDIAEGYSVSREKKESFPLTVTSAQKNPTAFYLCASTLLGGQGADGELFFGEGSRLTVL.

The chain recombines TRBV5-1 with TRBJ1-4, with D uncertain. With 3 bases removed from V and 8 bases from J, the gap between germline ends came to 11 bases. CDR1 and CDR2 from the germline V gene are SGHRS and YFSETQ. This CDR3 has 13 residues. In nucleotides, the CDR3 is TGCGCCAGCAGCTGGGCGAACGAGGAAAAACTGTTTTTT. Translated, it gives CASSWANEEKLFF.

V and J are TRBV5-1 and TRBJ2-2, with D possibly TRBD1 on 5 matching bases. This CDR3 contains 16 residues. Trimming cost V 2 bases and J 5 bases, with 16 bases left between them. CDR1 is SGHRS and CDR2 is YFSETQ in the germline V gene. The CDR3 DNA is TGCGCCAGCAGCTTAGTTGGGGCAGGTTCAACCGGGGAGCTGTTTTTT. Translation gives CASSLVGAGSTGELFF. The entire variable domain, with the rest obtained from reference TRBV5-1 and TRBJ2-2, is as follows: KAGVTQTPRYLIKTRGQQVTLSCSPISGHRSVSWYQQTPGQGLQFLFEYFSETQRNKGNFPGRFSGRQFSNSRSEMNVSTLELGDSALYLCASSLVGAGSTGELFFGEGSRLTVL.

The chain recombines TRBV7-9 with TRBJ1-4; weak D call: TRBD1 (5 bases). Germline V lookup: CDR1 SEHNR, CDR2 FQNEAQ (reference sequence). Trimming cost V 4 bases and J 7 bases, with 19 bases left between them. This CDR3 is 16 amino acids long. The CDR3 loop is CASSSGTSPTPEKLFF. CDR3 nucleotides: TGTGCCAGCAGCTCCGGGACCTCACCCACGCCTGAAAAACTGTTTTTT.

The V call is TRBV19, the J call TRBJ1-5; 8 nucleotides align to TRBD1. With 3 bases clipped from V and 3 bases from J, the junction kept 7 bases outside the gene matches. The CDR3 consists of 16 residues. The germline gives CDR1 LNHDA, CDR2 SQIVND (reference sequence). The CDR3 nucleotides read TGTGCCAGTAGTATCTCGACAGGGGTTAACAATCAGCCCCAGCATTTT. Protein: CASSISTGVNNQPQHF.

This clone was observed a single time. The rearrangement joins TRBV4-1 to TRBJ2-3; D not certain. The CDR3 runs 13 residues. CDR1 and CDR2 (germline): MGHRA, YSYEKL. V shed 0 bases and J shed 13 bases, with 14 bases lying between them. The CDR3: CASSQDSPNPEYF. The CDR3, as DNA: TGCGCCAGCAGCCAAGATTCGCCCAACCCGGAGTATTTT.

This chain links TRBV5-1 with TRBJ1-1; the D gene is possibly TRBD1 (6 bases). Per the germline V gene, CDR1 is SGHRS and CDR2 is YFSETQ. The CDR3 contains 16 residues. V was trimmed by 0 bases and J by 0 bases, leaving 12 bases between them. CDR3 nucleotide sequence: TGCGCCAGCAGCTTGGATGGGGGGGCTGTGAACACTGAAGCTTTCTTT. Its protein product is CASSLDGGAVNTEAFF.

Only one count was recorded for this clone. The gene calls are TRBV7-2 and TRBJ2-3; TRBD1 agrees at 7 bases. From germline, CDR1 is SGHTA and CDR2 FQGNSA. V was clipped by 5 bases and J by 5 bases; unmatched bases: 7. The CDR3 contains 14 residues. CDR3: CASSPRQGLDTQYF. Written as DNA, the CDR3 is TGTGCCAGCAGCCCGAGACAGGGCTTAGATACGCAGTATTTT.

V and J are TRBV13 and TRBJ2-7, with 16 bases matching TRBD2. Germline-derived CDR1 and CDR2 are PRHDT and FYEKMQ (reference sequence). This CDR3 region has 16 residues. V dropped 5 bases and J dropped 2; count of bases not matched to a gene: 3. The CDR3 DNA follows: TGTGCCAGCAGCGGCGGGACTAGCGGGAGGGCCTACGAGCAGTACTTC. Amino acid sequence: CASSGGTSGRAYEQYF.

Here the CDR3 DNA reads TGTGCCAGCAGTTTTAAATGGACAGACATTAATGAAAAACTGTTTTTT. Amino acids: CASSFKWTDINEKLFF. The chain recombines TRBV28 with TRBJ1-4; D might be TRBD1 (6 bases). Deletions cut 3 bases from V and 4 bases from J, with 15 bases between. CDR1 is MDHEN, CDR2 SYDVKM, per germline. The CDR3 contains 16 residues.

This clone was observed a single time. J is TRBJ2-7 and V is TRBV18; D is unclear. The germline CDR1 and CDR2 sequences are KGHSH and LQKENI. This CDR3 comprises 16 residues. The germline V and J ends were trimmed by 1 base and 2 bases, with 15 bases remaining between them. The CDR3 coding sequence is TGTGCCAGCTCACCACTGATGGTAGGTGGAACCTACGAGCAGTACTTC. Amino acids: CASSPLMVGGTYEQYF.

This clone was picked up one time. The V gene is TRBV7-8, the J gene TRBJ1-1; 11 bases are a match to TRBD1. CDR1 is SGHVS and CDR2 is FQNEAQ in the germline V gene. The CDR3 runs 14 residues. Trimming took 8 bases from V and 5 from J; bases not matched to a gene: 7. CDR3 DNA: TGTGCCAGCCTCTTAGGGACAGGGGGTACTGAAGCTTTCTTT. This codes for CASLLGTGGTEAFF.

This clone was picked up one time. The V and J genes are TRBV7-2 and TRBJ1-5; 8 positions agree with TRBD1. The CDR3 contains 15 residues. Germline lookup yields CDR1 SGHTA and CDR2 FQGNSA. Germline trimming cut 3 bases from V and 1 base from J; bases unmatched to any gene: 2. DNA of the CDR3: TGTGCCAGCAGCTTCCAGGGGGCGAGCAATCAGCCCCAGCATTTT. It translates to CASSFQGASNQPQHF. Looking up the rest from reference TRBV7-2 and TRBJ1-5 gives the full variable domain: GAGVSQSPSNKVTEKGKDVELRCDPISGHTALYWYRQSLGQGLEFLIYFQGNSAPDKSGLPSDRFSAERTGGSVSTLTIQRTQQEDSAVYLCASSFQGASNQPQHFGDGTRLSIL.

The chain recombines TRBV4-1 with TRBJ2-1; 8 bases line up with TRBD2. The V and J ends lost 2 bases and 3 bases, in that order; junction bases with no gene match: 3. The CDR3 totals 15 residues. Germline CDR1 reads MGHRA; CDR2 reads YSYEKL. DNA for the CDR3: TGCGCCAGCAGCCAACGAGCGGGGGACTACAATGAGCAGTTCTTC. Translating gives CASSQRAGDYNEQFF.

The chain links TRBV19 to TRBJ2-7, with 9 bases identical to TRBD1. This CDR3 has 14 amino acids. After removal of 6 bases from V and 3 bases from J, the junction contained 6 bases not matched to a gene. CDR1 and CDR2 from the germline V gene are LNHDA and SQIVND (reference sequence). The CDR3 sequence is CASRQGAGIYEQYF. CDR3 in DNA: TGTGCCAGTAGACAGGGGGCGGGAATCTACGAGCAGTACTTC. Full variable domain (missing parts from reference TRBV19 and TRBJ2-7): DGGITQSPKYLFRKEGQNVTLSCEQNLNHDAMYWYRQDPGQGLRLIYYSQIVNDFQKGDIAEGYSVSREKKESFPLTVTSAQKNPTAFYLCASRQGAGIYEQYFGPGTRLTVT.